Below, one TCR beta chain is given with its context. Its antigen is as yet unknown. For TCR beta, libraries came from quantitative 5'-RACE with molecular barcodes. TCRdb called the 5' RACE reads again in MiXCR, with one record for every CDR3 protein. The sample holds some 250,000 distinct CDR3 sequences, about 10% seen once. The data belong to a study of CD8 T cells in ankylosing spondylitis. The study, taken as a whole, reports: Typical of ankylosing spondylitis blood, it appeared, was a TCR beta motif of seven to nine highly homologous variants. Reportedly, significant enrichment of disease-linked clones occurred in matched ankylosing spondylitis synovial fluid. Earlier literature documents some of the motif variants in reactive arthritis synovial fluid and blood.

Losses at the gene ends were 2 bases for V and 4 bases for J; bases not matched to a gene: 13. Per the germline V gene, CDR1 is WSHSY and CDR2 is SAAADI. This CDR3 contains 17 residues. The clonotype originates from a male donor with ankylosing spondylitis or in good health (not recorded which). Sequenced sample: blood, either unsorted or a sorted T cell fraction (not recorded which). The V gene is TRBV10-2, the J gene TRBJ2-7; 8 nucleotides line up with TRBD1. In DNA, the CDR3 is TGCGCCAGCAGTGAGAACAGGGGGACACAATGGATATACGAGCAGTACTTC. Amino acids: CASSENRGTQWIYEQYF.